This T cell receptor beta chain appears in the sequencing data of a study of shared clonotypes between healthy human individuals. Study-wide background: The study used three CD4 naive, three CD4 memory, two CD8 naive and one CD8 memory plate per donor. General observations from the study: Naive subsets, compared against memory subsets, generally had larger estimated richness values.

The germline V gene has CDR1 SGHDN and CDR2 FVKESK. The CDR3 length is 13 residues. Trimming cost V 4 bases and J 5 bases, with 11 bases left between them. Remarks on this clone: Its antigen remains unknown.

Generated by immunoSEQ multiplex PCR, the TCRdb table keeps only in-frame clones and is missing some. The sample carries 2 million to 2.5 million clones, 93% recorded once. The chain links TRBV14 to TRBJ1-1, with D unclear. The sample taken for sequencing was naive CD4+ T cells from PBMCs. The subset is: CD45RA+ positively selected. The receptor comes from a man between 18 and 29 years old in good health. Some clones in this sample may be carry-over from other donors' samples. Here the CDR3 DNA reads TGTGCCAGCAGCCCTGTCAGAAGGACTGAAGCTTTCTTT. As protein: CASSPVRRTEAFF.